This TCR beta chain was found in a study of CD4 T cells in relation to SARS-CoV-2 and coronaviruses. Turning to the study itself: PBMCs were cultured with antigen for roughly nine days before TCR beta sequencing. Overall study results and limits: No donor gave both pre-pandemic and post-infection samples. About 65% of donors had memory CD4+ clonotypes crossrecognizing SARS-CoV-2 and common cold coronavirus spike.

Before the COVID-19 pandemic, during about 2011-2019, CD4+ T cells were taken from unexposed donors. Isolation of CD4+ T cells took place after about 9 days in culture. Cells permitting, SARS-CoV-2 S/N and four cold-coronavirus spikes were tested on unexposed-donor CD4+ T cells. The data were produced by immunoSEQ multiplex PCR, yet TCRdb's version contains in-frame clones alone and is incomplete. Of 29,000 or so clones listed, around 78% are singletons. The CDR3 totals 15 residues. From germline, CDR1 is MNHNS and CDR2 SASEGT. With 0 bases removed from V and 6 bases from J, the gap between germline ends came to 14 bases. Concerning this clone itself: The antigen is undetermined.

Sequencing was performed on CD4+ T cells from PBMCs, cultured in vitro. This receptor was identified in a human donor in good health. The chain employs TRBV6-1 and TRBJ1-2; maybe TRBD1 (6 bases). The CDR3 reads CASSEAGADRDGYTF. The CDR3 region has the DNA TGTGCCAGCAGTGAAGCCGGGGCGGACAGAGATGGCTACACCTTC.